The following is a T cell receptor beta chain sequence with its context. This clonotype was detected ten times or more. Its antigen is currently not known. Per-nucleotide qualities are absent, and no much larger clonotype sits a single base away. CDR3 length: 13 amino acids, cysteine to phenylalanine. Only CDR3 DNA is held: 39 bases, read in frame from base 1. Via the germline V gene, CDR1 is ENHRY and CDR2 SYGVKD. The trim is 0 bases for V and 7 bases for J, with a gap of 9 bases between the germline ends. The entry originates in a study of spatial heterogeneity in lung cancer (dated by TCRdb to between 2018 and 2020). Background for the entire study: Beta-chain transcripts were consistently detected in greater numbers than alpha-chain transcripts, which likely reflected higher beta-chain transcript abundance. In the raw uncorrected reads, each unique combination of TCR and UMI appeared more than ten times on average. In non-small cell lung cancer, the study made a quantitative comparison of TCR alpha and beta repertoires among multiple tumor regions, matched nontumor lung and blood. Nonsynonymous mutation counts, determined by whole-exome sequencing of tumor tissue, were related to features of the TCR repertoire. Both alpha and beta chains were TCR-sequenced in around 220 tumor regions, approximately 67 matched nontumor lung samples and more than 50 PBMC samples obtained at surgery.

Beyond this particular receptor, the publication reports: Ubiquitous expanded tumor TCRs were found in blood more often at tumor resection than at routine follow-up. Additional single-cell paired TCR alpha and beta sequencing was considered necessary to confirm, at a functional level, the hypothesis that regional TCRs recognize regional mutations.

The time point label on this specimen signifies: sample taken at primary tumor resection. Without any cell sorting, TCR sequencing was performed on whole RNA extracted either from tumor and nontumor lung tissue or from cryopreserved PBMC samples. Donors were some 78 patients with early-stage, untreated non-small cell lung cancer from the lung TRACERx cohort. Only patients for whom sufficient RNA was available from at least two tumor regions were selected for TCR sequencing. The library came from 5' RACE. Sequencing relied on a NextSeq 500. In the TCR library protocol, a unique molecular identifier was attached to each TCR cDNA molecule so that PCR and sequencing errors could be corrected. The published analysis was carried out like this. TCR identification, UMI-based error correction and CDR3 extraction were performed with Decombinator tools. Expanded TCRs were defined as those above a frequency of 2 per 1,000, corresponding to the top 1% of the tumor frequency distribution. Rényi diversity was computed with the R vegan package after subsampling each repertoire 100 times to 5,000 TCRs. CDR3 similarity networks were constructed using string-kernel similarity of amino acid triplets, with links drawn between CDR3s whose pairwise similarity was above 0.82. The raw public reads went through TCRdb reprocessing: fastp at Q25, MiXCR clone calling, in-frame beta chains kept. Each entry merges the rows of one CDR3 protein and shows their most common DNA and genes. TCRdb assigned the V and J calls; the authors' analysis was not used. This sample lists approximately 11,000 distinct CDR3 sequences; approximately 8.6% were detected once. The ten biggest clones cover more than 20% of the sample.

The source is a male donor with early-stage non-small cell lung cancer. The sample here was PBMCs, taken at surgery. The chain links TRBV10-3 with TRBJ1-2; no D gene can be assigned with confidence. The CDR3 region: CAISESVGSGYTF. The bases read TGTGCCATCAGTGAGTCGGTAGGGAGTGGCTACACCTTC.